Shown below are 5 T cell receptor beta chains from a single sample sequenced in a study of shared clonotypes between healthy human individuals. Generated by immunoSEQ multiplex PCR, the TCRdb table keeps only in-frame clones and is missing some. The sample includes hundreds of thousands of clones, 77% of them seen just once. Sequencing was performed on PBMCs. The source of these receptors is a woman aged 40 to 50 in good health. Some clones in this sample may be carry-over from other donors' samples.

The sample holds many counts of this clone. This chain's CDR3 is CASKQGGSSYEQYF. The CDR3 nucleotides read TGTGCCAGCAAACAGGGGGGTAGCTCCTACGAGCAGTACTTC. The genes are TRBV2 and TRBJ2-7; TRBD1 matches 8 bases. Germline CDR1 is SNHLY and CDR2 is FYNNEI. CDR3 length: 14 amino acids. V trimming: 7 bases; J trimming: 0 bases; junction bases outside the gene matches: 5.

This clone was observed a few times. The J gene is TRBJ2-5, the V gene TRBV7-2, with TRBD2 matching over 11 bases. The V segment lost 5 bases and the J segment 5 bases; nucleotides outside the gene matches: 7. Germline V gives CDR1 SGHTA, CDR2 FQGNSA. The CDR3 extends over 15 amino acids. Here the CDR3 DNA reads TGTGCCAGCAGCCGCCAGTCTAGCGGGAGGGAGACCCAGTACTTC. This sequence encodes CASSRQSSGRETQYF.

V gene TRBV7-8 combines with J gene TRBJ2-2; no clear D gene. Germline V CDR1 and CDR2: SGHVS, FQNEAQ. CDR3 length equals 11 residues. Trimming took off 7 bases at V and 5 bases at J, with 5 bases between the two ends. CDR3 in amino acids: CASMWTGELFF. The CDR3 coding sequence is TGTGCCAGCATGTGGACCGGGGAGCTGTTTTTT. The whole variable domain, filled in from reference TRBV7-8 and TRBJ2-2, reads GAGVSQSPRYKVAKRGQDVALRCDPISGHVSLFWYQQALGQGPEFLTYFQNEAQLDKSGLPSDRFFAERPEGSVSTLKIQRTQQEDSAVYLCASMWTGELFFGEGSRLTVL.

Turning to this clone: Since a far larger clone is one base different, this is likely a read error. The rearrangement uses TRBV30 and TRBJ1-5; D is perhaps TRBD1 (5 bases). This CDR3 contains 14 residues. The ends were cut back, 4 bases at V and 5 bases at J, with 15 bases in the middle. From germline, CDR1 is GTSNPN and CDR2 SVGIG (reference sequence). CDR3 amino acids: CAWTAGQGDQPQHF. The CDR3 coding sequence is TGTGCCTGGACCGCGGGTCAGGGCGATCAGCCCCAGCATTTT.

This sequence joins TRBV6-1 and TRBJ1-2; 7 nucleotides agree with TRBD1. Germline loops: CDR1 MNHNS, CDR2 SASEGT. The junction had 8 bases not matched to a gene; V was cut back by 6 bases and J by 4 bases. The CDR3 length is 14 residues. Here the CDR3 reads CASRRGQGPYGYTF. The CDR3 DNA is TGTGCCAGCAGAAGGGGGCAGGGCCCCTATGGCTACACCTTC.